Presented here are 19 T cell receptor beta chains from one specimen sequenced in a study of cytomegalovirus exposure and HLA in healthy donors (dated by TCRdb to the late 2010s). Library prep was done by the immunoSEQ multiplex PCR assay. The multiplex PCR relied on a mix of 60 forward primers for TCR Vbeta segments and 13 reverse primers for TCR Jbeta segments. As stored in TCRdb, this immuneACCESS dataset retains in-frame rearrangements with V and J assigned. A fraction of the clones does not appear; measured against another copy, unresolved V genes explain less than half of the discrepancy, and the remainder lacks a known reason. This sample lists about 97,000 clones; 65% to 80% were detected once. About 1.9% of the sample comes from the top ten. Sequenced input: PBMCs. The receptors stem from a woman between 40 and 55 years old in good health and CMV-seronegative.

The chain recombines TRBV7-6 with TRBJ1-4; maybe TRBD1 (5 bases). This CDR3 is 16 amino acids long. The V end was cut by 1 base, the J end by 3 bases, with 12 bases between. The germline V gene encodes CDR1 SGHVS and CDR2 FNYEAQ. The CDR3 loop reads CASSLDDGGANEKLFF. As DNA, the CDR3 is TGTGCCAGCAGCTTAGACGACGGGGGAGCTAATGAAAAACTGTTTTTT. Variable domain in full (rest from reference TRBV7-6 and TRBJ1-4): GAGVSQSPRYKVTKRGQDVALRCDPISGHVSLYWYRQALGQGPEFLTYFNYEAQQDKSGLPNDRFSAERPEGSISTLTIQRTEQRDSAMYRCASSLDDGGANEKLFFGSGTQLSVL.

DNA for the CDR3: TGTGCCAGTAGTATGGGTGTGACTCCTGAAGCTTTCTTT. This sequence encodes CASSMGVTPEAFF. The chain recombines TRBV19 with TRBJ1-1; D is ambiguous. This CDR3 region has 13 residues. V was pared by 3 bases and J by 6 bases, with 11 bases between. Germline lookup yields CDR1 LNHDA and CDR2 SQIVND (reference sequence).

About this clone itself: Other DNA sequences in the sample encode the same CDR3. The chain is built from TRBV25-1 and TRBJ1-6; D gene unclear. CDR1 and CDR2 (germline): MGHDK, SYGVNS. Trimming took 4 bases from V and 6 from J, leaving 13 bases between them. The CDR3 sequence is 15 residues long. As DNA, the CDR3 is TGTGCCAGCAGTGTGGCCGGGGTGAGTAATTCACCCCTCCACTTT. Encoded protein: CASSVAGVSNSPLHF.

Only a few counts were recorded for this clone. The rearrangement joins TRBV27 to TRBJ2-7; TRBD2 matches 13 bases. V lost 10 bases, J lost 4 bases, and 16 bases stayed unmatched. The CDR3 has 17 residues. Germline CDR1 and CDR2: MNHEY and SMNVEV (reference sequence). CDR3 coding DNA: TGTGCCACCCGGGGCGGGACTAGCGGGAATAGTCTTTACGAGCAGTACTTC. It encodes CATRGGTSGNSLYEQYF.

The chain joins TRBV30 to TRBJ2-7; 11 bases agree with TRBD1. CDR1 is GTSNPN, CDR2 SVGIG, per germline (reference sequence). This CDR3 has 16 residues. V was clipped by 1 base and J by 0 bases; unmatched bases: 5. CDR3 amino acids: CAWSGPGTGGSYEQYF. The CDR3 DNA follows: TGTGCCTGGAGTGGACCCGGGACAGGGGGCTCCTACGAGCAGTACTTC.

The chain carries TRBV7-2 and TRBJ2-5, with TRBD1 matching 8 bases. V trimming: 4 bases; J trimming: 5 bases; junction bases outside the gene matches: 3. This CDR3 is built from 13 residues. Germline V gene sequence: CDR1 SGHTA, CDR2 FQGNSA. The CDR3 DNA is TGTGCCAGCAGCTGGTCAGGGGGCGAGACCCAGTACTTC. Protein sequence: CASSWSGGETQYF.

The sample holds one count of this clone. This chain links TRBV7-8 with TRBJ1-2, with 7 nucleotides matching TRBD1. The trim removed 1 base at V and 8 bases at J, leaving 7 bases unmatched. CDR3 length: 14 amino acids. Germline assignment: CDR1 SGHVS and CDR2 FQNEAQ. CDR3: CASSLGQGGGGYTF. The CDR3 bases are TGTGCCAGCAGCTTAGGACAGGGTGGTGGAGGCTACACCTTC.

V is TRBV5-4 and J is TRBJ1-3; tentative D call: TRBD1 (6 bases). CDR3 length: 14 residues. The V gene's germline CDR1 is SGHNT and CDR2 YYREEE (reference sequence). Trimming pared 0 bases from V and 8 bases from J, leaving 12 bases between. The CDR3, as DNA: TGTGCCAGCAGCTTGGACAGGGTACGACACACCATATATTTT. It codes for CASSLDRVRHTIYF.

There are a few counts of this clone. The V gene is TRBV29-1, the J gene TRBJ2-5, with 7 bases matching TRBD1. Germline CDR1 SQVTM, CDR2 ANQGSEA. The CDR3 has 13 residues. V shed 1 base and J 8 bases; nucleotides not matched to a gene: 7. As DNA, the CDR3 is TGCAGCGTTGAAGGACAGGGCCCCTTTACCCAGTACTTC. Translation: CSVEGQGPFTQYF.

The V gene is TRBV6-6, the J gene TRBJ2-7; possibly TRBD1 for D (6 bases). Germline values: CDR1 MNHNY, CDR2 SVGAGI (reference sequence). Trimming stripped 6 bases from V and 2 bases from J, with 11 bases between. This CDR3 is built from 13 residues. The DNA of the CDR3 is TGTGCCAGCAGGAACAGGGTTCCCTACGAGCAGTACTTC. Its translation is CASRNRVPYEQYF.

The chain couples TRBV30 to TRBJ2-1, with TRBD1 matching 10 bases. Germline V gene lookup returns CDR1 GTSNPN and CDR2 SVGIG (reference sequence). V was clipped by 5 bases and J by 5 bases; unmatched bases: 6. CDR3 length equals 14 residues. Here the CDR3 DNA reads TGTGCCTGGGGGAAGGGGACAGGGGACAATGAGCAGTTCTTC. Translated, it gives CAWGKGTGDNEQFF.

The V and J genes are TRBV19 and TRBJ1-5; 10 bases are shared with TRBD1. J gave up 6 bases and V 3 bases, and 5 bases lay outside the gene matches. The CDR3 has 15 residues. Per the germline V gene, CDR1 is LNHDA and CDR2 is SQIVND (reference sequence). CDR3 loop: CASSIVRQGAQPQHF. The CDR3 DNA is TGTGCCAGTAGTATCGTACGACAGGGGGCTCAGCCCCAGCATTTT.

This clone has just a few counts. The sample has other DNA sequences that encode this CDR3 too. The chain employs TRBV11-2 and TRBJ2-3, with 8 bases aligning to TRBD2. The CDR3 runs to 14 residues. After removal of 5 bases from V and 3 bases from J, the junction contained 4 bases not matched to a gene. Germline CDR1 is SGHAT and CDR2 is FQNNGV. Here the CDR3 DNA reads TGTGCCAGCAGCCCCGGGGGGGAGACAGATACGCAGTATTTT. This translates into CASSPGGETDTQYF. Looking up the rest from reference TRBV11-2 and TRBJ2-3 gives the full variable domain: EAGVAQSPRYKIIEKRQSVAFWCNPISGHATLYWYQQILGQGPKLLIQFQNNGVVDDSQLPKDRFSAERLKGVDSTLKIQPAKLEDSAVYLCASSPGGETDTQYFGPGTRLTVL.

The V gene is TRBV6-5, the J gene TRBJ2-5; perhaps TRBD1 as D (5 bases). The CDR3 runs to 14 residues. Germline V CDR1 and CDR2: MNHEY, SVGAGI. V lost 2 bases and J 5 bases, leaving 12 bases between the germline ends. CDR3 loop: CASSYQGQDETQYF. Written as DNA, the CDR3 is TGTGCCAGCAGTTACCAAGGACAAGACGAGACCCAGTACTTC.

V usage is TRBV10-3 and J usage is TRBJ1-3, with unresolved D. The CDR3 extends over 14 amino acids. Germline V gene sequence: CDR1 ENHRY, CDR2 SYGVKD. Trimming cost V 7 bases and J 0 bases, with 10 bases left between them. The CDR3 sequence: CAITTGISGNTIYF. The CDR3 DNA reads as TGTGCCATCACTACGGGAATCTCTGGAAACACCATATATTTT.

The chain employs TRBV6-5 and TRBJ1-2; D is unclear. The CDR3 runs 16 residues. Trimming removed 3 bases at V and 4 bases at J, with 18 bases between. Germline CDR1 and CDR2: MNHEY and SVGAGI. CDR3 in amino acids: CASSYDGEGYGYGYTF. CDR3 DNA sequence: TGTGCCAGCAGTTATGACGGGGAAGGGTACGGCTATGGCTACACCTTC.

This chain uses TRBV5-1 with TRBJ1-1; weak D call: TRBD1 (6 bases). Deletions cut 3 bases from V and 1 base from J, with 16 bases between. Germline V CDR1 and CDR2: SGHRS, YFSETQ. The CDR3 has 16 residues. The CDR3: CASSYLPGTPNTEAFF. CDR3 coding DNA: TGCGCCAGCAGCTATTTACCCGGGACACCGAACACTGAAGCTTTCTTT.

About this clone itself: The junction shows a germline mismatch at one end, possibly a read error. The rearrangement links TRBV7-9 to TRBJ2-7, with 9 positions matching TRBD2. This CDR3 comprises 16 residues. Germline-derived CDR1 and CDR2 are SEHNR and FQNEAQ (reference sequence). CDR3 sequence (DNA): TGTTCCAGCAGCTACACGAGCGCTAGCGGGGACTACGAGCAGTACTTC. This translates into CSSSYTSASGDYEQYF.

V usage is TRBV6-1 and J usage is TRBJ1-5, with D perhaps TRBD1 (5 bases). This CDR3 region has 15 residues. Germline CDR1 and CDR2: MNHNS and SASEGT. Deletions cut 3 bases from V and 4 bases from J, with 13 bases between. CDR3 DNA: TGTGCCAGCAGTGAGGACAAGGTGCATAATCAGCCCCAGCATTTT. Its translation is CASSEDKVHNQPQHF.